Below, one TCR beta chain is given with its context. Cohort allocation depended upon clinical history that participants reported. Recovered status applied to Cohort 3 donors who had two consecutive negative PCRs. It also applied to those with clearance or with symptom resolution. These data come from a study of blood T cell repertoires in COVID-19. Authors' data handling: Reference gene primer amplification in the assay estimated nucleated cell counts. The assay was immunoSEQ multiplex PCR, and TCRdb's table has in-frame clones only and misses some. V, J and clone size were drawn from that table, and D and trimming were deduced from the DNA. The data contain about 300,000 clones, under 90% of them singletons. This sequence was found in a young man who had recovered from COVID-19. Sequencing used PBMCs or T cells enriched from blood (not recorded which).

CDR3 protein: CASSNPGGIEQYF. The CDR3 region has the DNA TGTGCCAGCAGTAACCCCGGGGGGATCGAGCAGTACTTC. V gene TRBV6-5 combines with J gene TRBJ2-7, with 7 bases lining up with TRBD2. CDR1 and CDR2 from the germline V gene are MNHEY and SVGAGI. This CDR3 spans 13 amino acids. J was trimmed by 6 bases and V by 5 bases; bases with no gene match: 7.